This TCR beta chain was documented in a study of regulatory T cells in long-lasting Graves disease. This clonotype turned up a few times. Arm-PCR with iRepertoire HTBI primers amplified the CDR3 regions for these TCR beta libraries. One entry per CDR3 protein, called by TCRdb with MiXCR from the multiplex PCR reads. The sample contains 410,000 or so distinct CDR3 sequences, about 15% of which appear only once. Time point in this sample: newly diagnosed GD, antithyroid drugs for less than 3 months. Researchers made the TCR library from RNA that was extracted from PBMCs. The data also belong to a second study, concerning T cells in Graves' hyperthyroidism and ophthalmopathy. That study adds: The study used the HTBI primer set for a first-round RT-PCR of the TCR CDR3. Ophthalmopathy could be told apart from stable hyperthyroidism with a 13 V-J model.

Material: peripheral blood mononuclear cells (PBMCs), obtained at new diagnosis, from a patient treated with antithyroid drugs. This receptor was taken from a woman aged 25 to 39 with Graves disease.

CDR3 DNA sequence: TGTGCCAGCAAACTGGGAAGAGGTGGGACAGATACGCAGTATTTT. Protein product: CASKLGRGGTDTQYF. The J gene is TRBJ2-3, the V gene TRBV27, with D unresolved. V lost 7 bases and J 3 bases, leaving 17 bases between the germline ends. Germline loops: CDR1 MNHEY, CDR2 SMNVEV (reference sequence). There are 15 residues in the CDR3.